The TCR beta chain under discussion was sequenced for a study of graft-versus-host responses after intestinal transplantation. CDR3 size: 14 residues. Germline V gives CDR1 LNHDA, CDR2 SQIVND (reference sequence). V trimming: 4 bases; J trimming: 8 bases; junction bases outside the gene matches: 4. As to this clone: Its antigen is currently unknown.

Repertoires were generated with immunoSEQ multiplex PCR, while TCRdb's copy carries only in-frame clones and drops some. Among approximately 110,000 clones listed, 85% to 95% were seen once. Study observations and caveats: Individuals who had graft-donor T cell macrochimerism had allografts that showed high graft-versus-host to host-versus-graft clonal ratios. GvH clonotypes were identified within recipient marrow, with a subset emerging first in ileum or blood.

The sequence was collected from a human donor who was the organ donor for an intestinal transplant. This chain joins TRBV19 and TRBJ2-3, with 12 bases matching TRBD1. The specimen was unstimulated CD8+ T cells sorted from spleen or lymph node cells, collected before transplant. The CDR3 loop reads CASSSGTGGFTQYF. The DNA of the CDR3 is TGTGCCAGTAGTAGCGGGACAGGGGGCTTTACGCAGTATTTT.